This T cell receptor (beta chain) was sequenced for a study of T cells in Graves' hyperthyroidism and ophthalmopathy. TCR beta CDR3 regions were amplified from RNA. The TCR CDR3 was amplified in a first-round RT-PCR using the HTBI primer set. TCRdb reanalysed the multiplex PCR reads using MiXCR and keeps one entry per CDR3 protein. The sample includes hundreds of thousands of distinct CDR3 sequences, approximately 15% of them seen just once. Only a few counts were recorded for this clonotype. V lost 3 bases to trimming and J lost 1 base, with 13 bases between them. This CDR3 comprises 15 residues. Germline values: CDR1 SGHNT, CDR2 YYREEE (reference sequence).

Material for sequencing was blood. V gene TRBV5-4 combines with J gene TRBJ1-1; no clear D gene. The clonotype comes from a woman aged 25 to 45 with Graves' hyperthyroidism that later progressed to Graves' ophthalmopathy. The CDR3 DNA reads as TGTGCCAGCAGCTCCTCGGCCTTTGCGAACACTGAAGCTTTCTTT. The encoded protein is CASSSSAFANTEAFF.